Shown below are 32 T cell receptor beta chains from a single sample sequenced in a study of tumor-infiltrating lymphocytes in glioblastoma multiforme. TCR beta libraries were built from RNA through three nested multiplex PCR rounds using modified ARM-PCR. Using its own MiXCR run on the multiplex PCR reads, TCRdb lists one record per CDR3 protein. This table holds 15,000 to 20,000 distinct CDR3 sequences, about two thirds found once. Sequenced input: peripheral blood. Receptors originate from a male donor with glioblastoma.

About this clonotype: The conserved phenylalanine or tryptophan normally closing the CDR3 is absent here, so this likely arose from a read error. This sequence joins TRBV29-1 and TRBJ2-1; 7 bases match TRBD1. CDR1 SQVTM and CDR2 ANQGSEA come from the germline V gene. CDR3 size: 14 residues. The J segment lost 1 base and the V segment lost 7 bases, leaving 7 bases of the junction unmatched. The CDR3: CSASQGESYNEQFC. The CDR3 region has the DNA TGCAGCGCCAGCCAGGGGGAGTCCTACAATGAGCAGTTCTGC.

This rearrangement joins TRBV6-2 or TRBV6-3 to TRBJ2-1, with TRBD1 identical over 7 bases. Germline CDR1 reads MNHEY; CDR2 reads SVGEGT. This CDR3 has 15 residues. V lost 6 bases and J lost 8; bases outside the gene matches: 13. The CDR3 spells CASSPTDRVFDEQFF. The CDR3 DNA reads TGTGCCAGCAGCCCCACCGACAGGGTATTCGATGAGCAGTTCTTC.

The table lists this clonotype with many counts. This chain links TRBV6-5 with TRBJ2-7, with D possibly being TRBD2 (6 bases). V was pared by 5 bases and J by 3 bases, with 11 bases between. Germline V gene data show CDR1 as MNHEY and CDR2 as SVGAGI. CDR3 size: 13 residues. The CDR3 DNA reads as TGTGCCAGCAGTGACGGGGGATACTACGAGCAGTACTTC. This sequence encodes CASSDGGYYEQYF.

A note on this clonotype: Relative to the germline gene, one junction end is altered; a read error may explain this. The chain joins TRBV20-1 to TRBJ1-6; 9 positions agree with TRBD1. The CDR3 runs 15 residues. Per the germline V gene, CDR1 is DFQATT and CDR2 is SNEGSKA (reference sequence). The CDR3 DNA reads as TGCGGTGCTACCCGAAGCGGGGACAGGGAGTCACCCATCCACTTT. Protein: CGATRSGDRESPIHF.

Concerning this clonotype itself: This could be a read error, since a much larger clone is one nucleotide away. DNA for the CDR3: TGTGCCAGCACTCTAGCGGGAGGATACGAGCAGTACTTC. Its protein is CASTLAGGYEQYF. V is TRBV6-2 or TRBV6-3 and J is TRBJ2-7; 11 bases match TRBD2. Germline V lookup: CDR1 MNHEY, CDR2 SVGEGT. This CDR3 is built from 13 residues. Trimming removed 7 bases from V and 4 bases from J; junction bases left unmatched: 3.

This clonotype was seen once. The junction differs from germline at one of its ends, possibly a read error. The DNA of the CDR3 is TGTGCCAGCAGCTCCTCCCCCAGACCAACACTAGCGGGGCACAATGAGCAGTCTTTC. Amino acids: CASSSSPRPTLAGHNEQSF. This chain links TRBV11-2 with TRBJ2-1; TRBD2 matches 10 bases. Per germline, CDR1 SGHAT and CDR2 FQNNGV. This CDR3 spans 19 amino acids.

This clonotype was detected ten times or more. CDR3 sequence: CSVDGLRIHNEQFF. CDR3 in DNA: TGCAGCGTTGATGGACTCCGAATACACAATGAGCAGTTCTTC. The chain employs TRBV29-1 and TRBJ2-1; tentatively, D is TRBD2 (5 bases). The length of the CDR3 is 14 residues. CDR1 and CDR2 (germline): SQVTM, ANQGSEA. The V end lost 3 bases, the J end lost 5 bases, and 14 bases lay between the germline ends.

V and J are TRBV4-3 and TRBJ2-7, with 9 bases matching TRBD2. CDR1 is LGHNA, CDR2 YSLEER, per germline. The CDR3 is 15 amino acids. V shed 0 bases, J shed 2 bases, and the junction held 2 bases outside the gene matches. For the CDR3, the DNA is TGCGCCAGCAGCCAAGATGTAGCGGGAGCCTACGAGCAGTACTTC. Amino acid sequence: CASSQDVAGAYEQYF.

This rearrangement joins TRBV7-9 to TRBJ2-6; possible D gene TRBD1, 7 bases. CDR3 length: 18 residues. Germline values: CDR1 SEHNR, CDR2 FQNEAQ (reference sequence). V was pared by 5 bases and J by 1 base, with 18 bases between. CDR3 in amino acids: CASSPLEGAGSGANVLTF. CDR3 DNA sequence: TGTGCCAGCAGCCCCCTGGAGGGGGCTGGGTCTGGGGCCAACGTCCTGACTTTC.

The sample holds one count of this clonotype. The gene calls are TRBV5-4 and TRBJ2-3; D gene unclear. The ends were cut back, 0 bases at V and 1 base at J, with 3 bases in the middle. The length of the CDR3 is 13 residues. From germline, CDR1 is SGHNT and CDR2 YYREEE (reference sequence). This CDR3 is CASSLVRTDTQYF. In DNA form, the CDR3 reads TGTGCCAGCAGCTTGGTCCGCACAGATACGCAGTATTTT.

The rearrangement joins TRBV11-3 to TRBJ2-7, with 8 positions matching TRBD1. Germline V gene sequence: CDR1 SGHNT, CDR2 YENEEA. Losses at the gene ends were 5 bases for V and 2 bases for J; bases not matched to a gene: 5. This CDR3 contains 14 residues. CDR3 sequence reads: CASSLGQGPYEQYF. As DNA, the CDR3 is TGTGCCAGCAGCCTCGGACAGGGACCCTACGAGCAGTACTTC.

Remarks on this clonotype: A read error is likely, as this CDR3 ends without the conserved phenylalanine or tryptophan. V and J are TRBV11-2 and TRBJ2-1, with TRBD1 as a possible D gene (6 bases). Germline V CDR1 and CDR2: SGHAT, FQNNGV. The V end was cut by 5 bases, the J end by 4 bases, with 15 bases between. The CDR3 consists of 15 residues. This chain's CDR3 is CASSIRGVNYNEQFL. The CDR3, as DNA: TGTGCCAGCAGCATCAGGGGCGTAAATTACAATGAGCAGTTCTTA.

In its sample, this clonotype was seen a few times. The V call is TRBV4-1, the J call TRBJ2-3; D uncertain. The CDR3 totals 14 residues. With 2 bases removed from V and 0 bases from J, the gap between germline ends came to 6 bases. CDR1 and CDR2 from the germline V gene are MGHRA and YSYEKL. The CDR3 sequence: CASSQRTSTDTQYF. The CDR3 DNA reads TGCGCCAGCAGCCAAAGGACCAGCACAGATACGCAGTATTTT.

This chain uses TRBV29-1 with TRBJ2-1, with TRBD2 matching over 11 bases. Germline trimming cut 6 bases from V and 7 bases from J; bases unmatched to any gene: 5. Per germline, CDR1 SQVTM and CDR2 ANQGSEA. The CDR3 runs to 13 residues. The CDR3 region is CSVETSGKNEQFF. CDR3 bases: TGCAGCGTCGAGACTAGCGGGAAGAATGAGCAGTTCTTC.

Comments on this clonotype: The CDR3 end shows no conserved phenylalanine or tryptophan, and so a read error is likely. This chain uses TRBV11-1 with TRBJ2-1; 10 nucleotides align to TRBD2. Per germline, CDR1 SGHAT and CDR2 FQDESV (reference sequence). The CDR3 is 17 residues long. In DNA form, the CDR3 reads TGTGCCGGCAGCTCTGTTGCCGCTAGCGGGAGCAGTAATGAGCAGTTCTAC. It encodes CAGSSVAASGSSNEQFY.

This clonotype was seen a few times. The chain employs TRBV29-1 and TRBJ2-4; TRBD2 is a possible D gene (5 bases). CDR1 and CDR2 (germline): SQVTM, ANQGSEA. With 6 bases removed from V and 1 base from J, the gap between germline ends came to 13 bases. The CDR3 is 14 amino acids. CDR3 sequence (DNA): TGCAGCGTCTGCCTGGACTGGGCCAAAAACATTCAGTACTTC. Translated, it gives CSVCLDWAKNIQYF. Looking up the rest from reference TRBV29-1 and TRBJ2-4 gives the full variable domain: SAVISQKPSRDICQRGTSLTIQCQVDSQVTMMFWYRQQPGQSLTLIATANQGSEATYESGFVIDKFPISRPNLTFSTLTVSNMSPEDSSIYLCSVCLDWAKNIQYFGAGTRLSVL.

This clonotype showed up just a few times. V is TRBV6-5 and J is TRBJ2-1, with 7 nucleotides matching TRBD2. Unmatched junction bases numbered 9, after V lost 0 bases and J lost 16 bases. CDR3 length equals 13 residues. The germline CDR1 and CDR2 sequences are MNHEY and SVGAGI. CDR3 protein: CASSYSGGDGQFF. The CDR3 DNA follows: TGTGCCAGCAGTTACTCGGGAGGGGATGGGCAATTCTTC.

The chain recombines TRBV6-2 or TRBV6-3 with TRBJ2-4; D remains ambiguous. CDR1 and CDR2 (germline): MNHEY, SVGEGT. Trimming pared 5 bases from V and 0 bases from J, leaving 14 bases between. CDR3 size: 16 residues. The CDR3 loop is CASSQIDGEAKNIQYF. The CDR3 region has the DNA TGTGCCAGCAGTCAGATCGACGGTGAAGCCAAAAACATTCAGTACTTC.

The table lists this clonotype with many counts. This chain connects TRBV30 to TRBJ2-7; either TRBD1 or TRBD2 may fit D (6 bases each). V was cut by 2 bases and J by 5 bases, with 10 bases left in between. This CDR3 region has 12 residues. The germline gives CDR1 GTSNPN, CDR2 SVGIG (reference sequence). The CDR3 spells CAWSLGGHEQYF. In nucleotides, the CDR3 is TGTGCCTGGAGTCTAGGGGGGCACGAGCAGTACTTC.

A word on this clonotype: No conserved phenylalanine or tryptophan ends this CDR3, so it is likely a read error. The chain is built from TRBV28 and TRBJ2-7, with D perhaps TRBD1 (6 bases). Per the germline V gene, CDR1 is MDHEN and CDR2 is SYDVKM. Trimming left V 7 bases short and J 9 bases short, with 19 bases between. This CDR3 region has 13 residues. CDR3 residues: CASTPPATGVQYL. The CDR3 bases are TGTGCCAGCACCCCCCCCGCGACAGGCGTGCAGTACCTC.

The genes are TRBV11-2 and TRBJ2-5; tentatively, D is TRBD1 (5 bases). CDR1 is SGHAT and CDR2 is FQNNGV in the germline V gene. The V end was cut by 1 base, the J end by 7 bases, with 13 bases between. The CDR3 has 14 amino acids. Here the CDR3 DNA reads TGTGCCAGCAGCTTAGCCGCACAGGTGGGGACCCAGTACTTC. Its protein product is CASSLAAQVGTQYF. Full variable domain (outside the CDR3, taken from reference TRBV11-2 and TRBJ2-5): EAGVAQSPRYKIIEKRQSVAFWCNPISGHATLYWYQQILGQGPKLLIQFQNNGVVDDSQLPKDRFSAERLKGVDSTLKIQPAKLEDSAVYLCASSLAAQVGTQYFGPGTRLLVL.

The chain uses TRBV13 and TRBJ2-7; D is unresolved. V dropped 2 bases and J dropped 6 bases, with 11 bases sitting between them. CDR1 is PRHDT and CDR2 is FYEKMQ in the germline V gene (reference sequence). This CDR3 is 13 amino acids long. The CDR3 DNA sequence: TGTGCCAGCAGCTTAAAGGTTGAGCCCGAGCAGTACTTC. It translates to CASSLKVEPEQYF.

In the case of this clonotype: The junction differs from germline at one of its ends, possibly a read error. The CDR3 sequence is CASSQLAGGPNEQSF. DNA for the CDR3: TGTGCCAGCAGTCAACTAGCGGGAGGACCCAATGAGCAGTCCTTC. The chain joins TRBV6-5 to TRBJ2-1; 12 bases are a match to TRBD2. Germline CDR1 MNHEY, CDR2 SVGAGI. The CDR3 sequence is 15 residues long.

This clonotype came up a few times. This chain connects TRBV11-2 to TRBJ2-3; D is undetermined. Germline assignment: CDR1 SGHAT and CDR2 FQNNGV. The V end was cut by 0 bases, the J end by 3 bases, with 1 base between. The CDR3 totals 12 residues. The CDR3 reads CASSLDTDTQYF. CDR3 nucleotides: TGTGCCAGCAGCTTAGATACAGATACGCAGTATTTT.

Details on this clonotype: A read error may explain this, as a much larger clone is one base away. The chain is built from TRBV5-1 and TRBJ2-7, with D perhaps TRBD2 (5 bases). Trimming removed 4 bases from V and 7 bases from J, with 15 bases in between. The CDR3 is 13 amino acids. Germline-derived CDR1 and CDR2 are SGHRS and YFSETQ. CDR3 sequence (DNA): TGCGCCAGCAGCCGGGCGGCGGGCAATGAGCAGTACTTC. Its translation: CASSRAAGNEQYF.

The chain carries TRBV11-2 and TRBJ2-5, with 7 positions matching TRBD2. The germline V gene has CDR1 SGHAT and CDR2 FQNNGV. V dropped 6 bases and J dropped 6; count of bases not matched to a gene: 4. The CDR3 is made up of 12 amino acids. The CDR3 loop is CASSASGQTQYF. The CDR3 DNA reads TGTGCCAGCAGTGCTAGCGGACAGACCCAGTACTTC.

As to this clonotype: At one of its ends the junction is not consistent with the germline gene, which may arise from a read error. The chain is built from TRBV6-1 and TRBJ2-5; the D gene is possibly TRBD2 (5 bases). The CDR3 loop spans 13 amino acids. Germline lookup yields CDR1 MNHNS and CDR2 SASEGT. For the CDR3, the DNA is TGCGCCAGCAGTATAGCGAATAGAGAGACCCATTACTTC. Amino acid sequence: CASSIANRETHYF.

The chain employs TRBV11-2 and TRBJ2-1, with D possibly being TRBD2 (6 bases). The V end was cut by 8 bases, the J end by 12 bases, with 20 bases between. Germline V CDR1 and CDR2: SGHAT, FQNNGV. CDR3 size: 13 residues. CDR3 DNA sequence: TGTGCCAGCTATCGGGGGTACGGAGTTGTGCAGTTCTTC. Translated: CASYRGYGVVQFF.

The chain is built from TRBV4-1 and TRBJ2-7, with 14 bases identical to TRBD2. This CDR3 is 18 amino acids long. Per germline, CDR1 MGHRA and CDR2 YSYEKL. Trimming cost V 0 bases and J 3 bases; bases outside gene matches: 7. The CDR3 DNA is TGCGCCAGCAGCCAAGATGAGGCGGGACTAGCGGGGGTCTACGAGCAGTACTTC. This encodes CASSQDEAGLAGVYEQYF.

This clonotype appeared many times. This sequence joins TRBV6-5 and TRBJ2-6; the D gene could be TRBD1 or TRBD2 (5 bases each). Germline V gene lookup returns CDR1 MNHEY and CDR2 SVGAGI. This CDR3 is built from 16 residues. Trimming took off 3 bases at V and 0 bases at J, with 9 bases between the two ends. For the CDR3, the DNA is TGTGCCAGCAGTTATGGGGGTTTCTCTGGGGCCAACGTCCTGACTTTC. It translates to CASSYGGFSGANVLTF.

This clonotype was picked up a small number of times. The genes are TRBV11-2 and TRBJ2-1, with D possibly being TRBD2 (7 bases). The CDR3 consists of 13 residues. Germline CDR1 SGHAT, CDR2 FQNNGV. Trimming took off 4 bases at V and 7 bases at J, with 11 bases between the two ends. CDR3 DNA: TGTGCCAGCAGCTCGGAGGGGGGGAATGAGCAGTTCTTC. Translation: CASSSEGGNEQFF. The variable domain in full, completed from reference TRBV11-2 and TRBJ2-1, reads EAGVAQSPRYKIIEKRQSVAFWCNPISGHATLYWYQQILGQGPKLLIQFQNNGVVDDSQLPKDRFSAERLKGVDSTLKIQPAKLEDSAVYLCASSSEGGNEQFFGPGTRLTVL.

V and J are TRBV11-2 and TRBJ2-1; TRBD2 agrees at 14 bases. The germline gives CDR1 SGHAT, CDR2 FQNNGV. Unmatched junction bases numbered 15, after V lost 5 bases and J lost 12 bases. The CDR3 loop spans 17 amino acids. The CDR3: CASSRGGLAGGNERQFF. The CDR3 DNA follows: TGTGCCAGCAGCCGAGGTGGACTAGCGGGAGGAAATGAGCGGCAGTTCTTC.